The TCR beta chain under discussion was sequenced for a study of cytomegalovirus exposure and HLA in healthy donors. Study-level information: An early release of data contained approximately 85 million unique TCRs, which came from HLA-typed donors.

Worth noting for this clone: Its cognate antigen is unknown.

This CDR3 has 15 residues. V shed 7 bases and J 0 bases; nucleotides not matched to a gene: 7. Germline assignment: CDR1 SGDLS and CDR2 YYNGEE. Study results and caveats: The later analysis indicated that the majority of CMV-associated TCR beta chains appeared HLA-restricted. Later, an analysis found that common viral pathogens appeared to be linked with several of the most significant clusters.

The PCR ran on 60 Vbeta and 13 Jbeta primers. Sequencing used immunoSEQ multiplex PCR; TCRdb keeps in-frame clones, though not all of them. Of around 140,000 clones listed, over 80% were seen once; the top ten hold less than 2%. Each donor was healthy, and each was a bone marrow donor. The sequenced sample was PBMCs. The chain employs TRBV9 and TRBJ2-1; 7 bases align to TRBD1. The TCR sequence derives from a man in his forties or fifties in good health and CMV-seronegative. CDR3 DNA sequence: TGTGCCAGCCGACGGACAGGCGCCTCCTACAATGAGCAGTTCTTC. This gives the protein CASRRTGASYNEQFF.